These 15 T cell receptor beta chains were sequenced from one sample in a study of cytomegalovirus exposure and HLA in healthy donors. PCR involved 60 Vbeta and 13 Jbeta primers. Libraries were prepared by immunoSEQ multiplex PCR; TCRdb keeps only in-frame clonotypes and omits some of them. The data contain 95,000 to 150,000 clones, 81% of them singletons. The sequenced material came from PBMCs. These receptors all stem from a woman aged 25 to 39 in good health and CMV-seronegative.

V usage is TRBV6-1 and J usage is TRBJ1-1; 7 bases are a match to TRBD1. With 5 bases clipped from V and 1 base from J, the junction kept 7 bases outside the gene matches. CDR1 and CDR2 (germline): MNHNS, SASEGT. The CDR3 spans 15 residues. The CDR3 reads CASSPRQGPNTEAFF. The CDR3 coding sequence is TGTGCCAGCAGTCCCCGACAGGGACCGAACACTGAAGCTTTCTTT.

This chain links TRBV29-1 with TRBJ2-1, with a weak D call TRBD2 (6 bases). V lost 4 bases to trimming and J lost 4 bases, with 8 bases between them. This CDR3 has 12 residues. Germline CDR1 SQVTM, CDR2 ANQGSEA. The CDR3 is CSVGGGYNEQFF. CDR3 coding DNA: TGCAGCGTTGGTGGGGGGTACAATGAGCAGTTCTTC.

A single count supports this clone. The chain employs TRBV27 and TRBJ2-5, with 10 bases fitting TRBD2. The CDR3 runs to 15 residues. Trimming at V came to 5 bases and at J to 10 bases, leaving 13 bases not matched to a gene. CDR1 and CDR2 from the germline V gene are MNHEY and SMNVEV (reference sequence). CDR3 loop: CASSNPRSGGALQYF. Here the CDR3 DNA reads TGTGCCAGCAGTAACCCTAGGAGCGGGGGGGCTCTCCAGTACTTC.

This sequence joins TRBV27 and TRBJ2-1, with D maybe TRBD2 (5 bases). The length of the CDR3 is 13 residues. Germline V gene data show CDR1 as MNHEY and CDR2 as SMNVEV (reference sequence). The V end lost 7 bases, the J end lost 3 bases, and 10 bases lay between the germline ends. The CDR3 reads CASKDLNYNEQFF. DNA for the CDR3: TGTGCCAGCAAGGACTTAAACTACAATGAGCAGTTCTTC.

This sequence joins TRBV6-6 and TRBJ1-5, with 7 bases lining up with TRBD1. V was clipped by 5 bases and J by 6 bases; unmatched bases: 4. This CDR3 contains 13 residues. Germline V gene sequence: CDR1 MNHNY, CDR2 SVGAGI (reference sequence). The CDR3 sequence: CASSRQGSQPQHF. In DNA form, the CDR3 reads TGTGCCAGCAGTCGACAGGGTAGTCAGCCCCAGCATTTT.

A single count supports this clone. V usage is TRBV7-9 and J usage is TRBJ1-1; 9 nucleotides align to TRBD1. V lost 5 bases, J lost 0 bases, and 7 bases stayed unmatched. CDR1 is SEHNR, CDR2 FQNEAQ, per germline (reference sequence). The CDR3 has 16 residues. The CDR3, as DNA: TGTGCCAGCAGCCCAACAGGGGGCCCAATGAACACTGAAGCTTTCTTT. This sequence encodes CASSPTGGPMNTEAFF. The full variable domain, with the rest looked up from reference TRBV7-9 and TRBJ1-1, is DTGVSQNPRHKITKRGQNVTFRCDPISEHNRLYWYRQTLGQGPEFLTYFQNEAQLEKSRLLSDRFSAERPKGSFSTLEIQRTEQGDSAMYLCASSPTGGPMNTEAFFGQGTRLTVV.

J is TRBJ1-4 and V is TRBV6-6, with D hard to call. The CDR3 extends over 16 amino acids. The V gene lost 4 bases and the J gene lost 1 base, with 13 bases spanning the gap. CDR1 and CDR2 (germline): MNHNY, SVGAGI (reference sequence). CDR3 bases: TGTGCCAGCAGTTTTTCGGAGGGAAGAACTAATGAAAAACTGTTTTTT. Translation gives CASSFSEGRTNEKLFF.

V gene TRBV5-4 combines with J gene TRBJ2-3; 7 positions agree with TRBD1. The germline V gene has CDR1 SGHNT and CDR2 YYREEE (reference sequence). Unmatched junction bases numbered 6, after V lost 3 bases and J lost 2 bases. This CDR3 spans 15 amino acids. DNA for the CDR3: TGTGCCAGCAGCTCGGGACAGATTTACACAGATACGCAGTATTTT. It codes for CASSSGQIYTDTQYF.

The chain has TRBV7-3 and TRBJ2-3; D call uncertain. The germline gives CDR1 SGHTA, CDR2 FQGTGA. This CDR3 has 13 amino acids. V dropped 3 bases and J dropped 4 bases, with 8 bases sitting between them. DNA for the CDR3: TGTGCCAGCAGCTTTTCTTTCCCAGATACGCAGTATTTT. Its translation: CASSFSFPDTQYF. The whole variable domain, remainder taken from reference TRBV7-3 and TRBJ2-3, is GAGVSQTPSNKVTEKGKYVELRCDPISGHTALYWYRQSLGQGPEFLIYFQGTGAADDSGLPNDRFFAVRPEGSVSTLKIQRTERGDSAVYLCASSFSFPDTQYFGPGTRLTVL.

The CDR3 protein is CAISEASRTDTQYF. The CDR3 DNA is TGTGCCATCAGTGAAGCTAGCCGCACAGATACGCAGTATTTT. The chain employs TRBV10-3 and TRBJ2-3; D may be TRBD2 (5 bases). From germline, CDR1 is ENHRY and CDR2 SYGVKD. The CDR3 is 14 amino acids. The germline V and J ends were trimmed by 3 bases and 1 base, with 8 bases remaining between them.

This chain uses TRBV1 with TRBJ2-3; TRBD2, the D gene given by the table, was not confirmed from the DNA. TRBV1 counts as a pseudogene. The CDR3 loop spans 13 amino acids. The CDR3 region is CTSSVAAADTQYF. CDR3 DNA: TGCACCAGCAGCGTCGCGGCAGCAGATACGCAGTATTTT.

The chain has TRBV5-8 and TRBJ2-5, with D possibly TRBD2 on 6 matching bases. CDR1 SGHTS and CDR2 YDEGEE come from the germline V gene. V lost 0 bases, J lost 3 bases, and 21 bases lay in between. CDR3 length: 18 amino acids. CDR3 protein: CASSLGISRGFSEETQYF. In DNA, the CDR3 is TGTGCCAGCAGCTTGGGTATTTCACGGGGGTTCAGTGAAGAGACCCAGTACTTC.

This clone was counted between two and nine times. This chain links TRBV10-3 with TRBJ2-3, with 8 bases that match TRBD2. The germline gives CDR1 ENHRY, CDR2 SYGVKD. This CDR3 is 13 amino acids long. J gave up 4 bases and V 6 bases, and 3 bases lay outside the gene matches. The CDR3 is CAISRGGPDTQYF. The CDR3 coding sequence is TGTGCCATCAGCCGGGGGGGGCCAGATACGCAGTATTTT.

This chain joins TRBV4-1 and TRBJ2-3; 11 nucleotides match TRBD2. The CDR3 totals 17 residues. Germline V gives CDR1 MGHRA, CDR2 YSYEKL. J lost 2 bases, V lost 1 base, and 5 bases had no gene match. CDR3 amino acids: CASSQAETSGNTDTQYF. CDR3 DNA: TGCGCCAGCAGCCAAGCAGAGACTAGCGGGAACACAGATACGCAGTATTTT.

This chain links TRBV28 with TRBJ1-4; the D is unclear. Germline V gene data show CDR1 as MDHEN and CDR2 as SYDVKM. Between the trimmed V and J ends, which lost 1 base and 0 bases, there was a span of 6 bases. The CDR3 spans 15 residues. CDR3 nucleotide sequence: TGTGCCAGCAGTTTATACGGGTCAACTAATGAAAAACTGTTTTTT. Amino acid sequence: CASSLYGSTNEKLFF.